In this sample, the clone carrying this T cell receptor beta chain turned up once. The data were obtained in a study of radiotherapy plus CTLA-4 blockade in lung cancer. TCRdb's copy holds only in-frame clones and misses some; the assay was immunoSEQ multiplex PCR. The sample yields around 59,000 clones, 75% to 85% seen once. CDR3 size: 13 residues. The germline V gene has CDR1 MNHNS and CDR2 SASEGT. V trimming: 7 bases; J trimming: 7 bases; junction bases outside the gene matches: 8. The sequence was collected from a human donor with non-small cell lung cancer who had a partial response to radiotherapy plus ipilimumab. The chain carries TRBV6-1 and TRBJ2-7; TRBD2 aligns across 9 bases. The material was peripheral blood, obtained from a patient treated with radiotherapy plus ipilimumab. CDR3 bases: TGTGCCAGCACTCTAGCGGGGAAAGGGGAGCAGTACTTC. It encodes CASTLAGKGEQYF.